This TCR beta chain stems from a study of molecular identifiers for immune sequencing clone quantification. About the research overall: Within a replicate experiment, RNA obtained from either roughly 20,000 or 100,000 naive CD8 cells was divided into five aliquots, and four of those aliquots were then sequenced.

TCRdb called the PCR reads again in MiXCR, with one record for every CDR3 protein. The repertoire holds about 54,000 distinct CDR3 sequences, under 30% seen once, with 1.9% in the top ten. This clonotype was recorded at least ten times. The CDR3 totals 14 residues. V lost 2 bases, J lost 11 bases, and 8 bases stayed unmatched. Germline V gives CDR1 GTSNPN, CDR2 SVGIG (reference sequence). This TCR derives from a human donor in good health. Some libraries in this study had Jurkat cell RNA spiked in. The source material was naive CD8+ T cells from blood, with Jurkat cell RNA spiked in. Stated subset: FACS-sorted CD8+CD4-CCR7+CD45RA+ naive T cells. V usage is TRBV30 and J usage is TRBJ1-6; 8 bases line up with TRBD1. The CDR3 DNA reads TGTGCCTGGAGTAGTGGACAGGGCTTTGCACCCCTCCACTTT. It specifies CAWSSGQGFAPLHF.